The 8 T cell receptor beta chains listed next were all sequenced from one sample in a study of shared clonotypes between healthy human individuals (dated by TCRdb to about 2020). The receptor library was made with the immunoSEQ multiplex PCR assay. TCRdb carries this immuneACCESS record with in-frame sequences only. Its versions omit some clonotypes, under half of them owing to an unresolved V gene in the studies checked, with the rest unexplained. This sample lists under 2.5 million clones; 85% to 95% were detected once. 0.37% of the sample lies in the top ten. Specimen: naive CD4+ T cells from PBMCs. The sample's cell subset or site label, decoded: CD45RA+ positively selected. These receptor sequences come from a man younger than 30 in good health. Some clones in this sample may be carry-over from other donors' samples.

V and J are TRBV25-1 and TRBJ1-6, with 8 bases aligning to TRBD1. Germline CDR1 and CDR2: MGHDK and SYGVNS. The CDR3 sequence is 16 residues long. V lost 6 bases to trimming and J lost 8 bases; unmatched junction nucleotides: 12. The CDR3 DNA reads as TGTGCCAGCAGGGGTAATACAGGGGGTCGTGATTCACCCCTCCACTTT. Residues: CASRGNTGGRDSPLHF.

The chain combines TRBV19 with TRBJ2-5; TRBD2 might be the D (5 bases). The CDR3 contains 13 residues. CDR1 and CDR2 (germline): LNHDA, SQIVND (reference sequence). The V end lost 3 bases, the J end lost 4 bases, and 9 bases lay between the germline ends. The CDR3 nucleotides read TGTGCCAGTAGTATTTCGAGGGCAGAGACCCAGTACTTC. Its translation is CASSISRAETQYF.

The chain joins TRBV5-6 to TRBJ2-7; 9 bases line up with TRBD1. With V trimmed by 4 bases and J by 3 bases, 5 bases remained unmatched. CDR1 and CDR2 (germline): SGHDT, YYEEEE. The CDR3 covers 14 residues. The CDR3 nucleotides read TGTGCCAGCAGCCCAGAGGACAGGGGCTACGAGCAGTACTTC. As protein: CASSPEDRGYEQYF.

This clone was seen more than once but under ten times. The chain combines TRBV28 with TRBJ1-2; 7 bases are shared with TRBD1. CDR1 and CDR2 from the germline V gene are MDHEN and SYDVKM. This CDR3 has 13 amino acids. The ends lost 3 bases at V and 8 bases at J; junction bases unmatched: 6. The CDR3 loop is CASSLTGYVGYTF. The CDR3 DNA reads TGTGCCAGCAGTTTGACAGGGTACGTAGGCTACACCTTC.

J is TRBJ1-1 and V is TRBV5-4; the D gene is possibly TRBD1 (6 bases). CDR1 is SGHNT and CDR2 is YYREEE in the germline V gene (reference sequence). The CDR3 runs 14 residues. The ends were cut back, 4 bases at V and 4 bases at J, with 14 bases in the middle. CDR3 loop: CASSQGGGVTEAFF. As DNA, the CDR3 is TGTGCCAGCAGCCAAGGAGGGGGAGTCACTGAAGCTTTCTTT.

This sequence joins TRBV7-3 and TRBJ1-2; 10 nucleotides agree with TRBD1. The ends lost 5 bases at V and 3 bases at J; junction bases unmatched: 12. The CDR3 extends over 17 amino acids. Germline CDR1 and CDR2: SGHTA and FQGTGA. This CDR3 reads CASSPRDRGIWDYGYTF. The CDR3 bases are TGTGCCAGCAGCCCCAGGGACAGGGGAATTTGGGACTATGGCTACACCTTC.

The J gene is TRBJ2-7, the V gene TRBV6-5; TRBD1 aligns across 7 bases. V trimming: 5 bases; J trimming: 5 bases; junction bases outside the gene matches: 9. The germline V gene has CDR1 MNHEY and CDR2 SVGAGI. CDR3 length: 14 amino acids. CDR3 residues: CASSPRTGGHEQYF. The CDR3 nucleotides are TGTGCCAGCAGTCCTCGGACAGGTGGCCACGAGCAGTACTTC.

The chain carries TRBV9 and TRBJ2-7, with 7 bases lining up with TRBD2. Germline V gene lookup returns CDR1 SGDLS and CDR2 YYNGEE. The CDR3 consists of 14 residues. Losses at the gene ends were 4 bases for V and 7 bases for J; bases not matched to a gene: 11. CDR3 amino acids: CASSIGLGPWEQYF. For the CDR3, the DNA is TGTGCCAGCAGCATCGGACTAGGCCCTTGGGAGCAGTACTTC.